This T cell receptor (beta chain) was sequenced during a study of shared clonotypes between healthy human individuals. Study-level results: Only blood underwent sampling, and tissue repertoires likely differ.

A word on this clone: Its antigen is unknown.

CD45RA+ naive and CD45RA-negative memory subsets were separated from CD4+ cells. Data came from immunoSEQ multiplex PCR; TCRdb stores just in-frame clones and leaves some out. The sample yields a few million clones, around 94% seen once. CDR1 and CDR2 from the germline V gene are SGHDT and YYEEEE. Trimming stripped 4 bases from V and 7 bases from J, with 18 bases between. The CDR3 totals 14 residues. The chain joins TRBV5-6 to TRBJ2-7, with D possibly being TRBD1 or TRBD2 (5 bases each). Sequencing input: naive CD4+ T cells sorted from blood. Stated subset: CD45RA+ positively selected. The sequence derives from a man in his late teens or twenties in good health. This CDR3 reads CASSEGRPWGEQYF. The CDR3 nucleotides are TGTGCCAGCAGCGAGGGACGACCTTGGGGAGAGCAGTACTTC. The full variable domain, completed using reference TRBV5-6 and TRBJ2-7, is DAGVTQSPTHLIKTRGQQVTLRCSPKSGHDTVSWYQQALGQGPQFIFQYYEEEERQRGNFPDRFSGHQFPNYSSELNVNALLLGDSALYLCASSEGRPWGEQYFGPGTRLTVT.